The next 2 T cell receptor beta chains were all read from a single sample in a study of blood T cells in healthy people across ages. The use of a sample-barcoded 5' primer and a J-beta primer mix characterized a second PCR of roughly 6 to 11 cycles. From the 5' RACE reads, TCRdb called clonotypes with MiXCR, one entry per CDR3 protein. The profile shows 780,000 or so distinct CDR3 sequences, more than 50% of them singletons. The material sequenced was blood. All receptors come from a man aged 35 to 55 in good health.

The chain has TRBV10-3 and TRBJ2-7; 7 bases map to TRBD1. Germline V gene data show CDR1 as ENHRY and CDR2 as SYGVKD. The V segment lost 4 bases and the J segment 4 bases; nucleotides outside the gene matches: 7. CDR3 length: 14 amino acids. The chain's CDR3 is CAISGDSDPYEQYF. CDR3 sequence (DNA): TGTGCCATCAGTGGGGACAGTGACCCGTACGAGCAGTACTTC.

The chain recombines TRBV2 with TRBJ2-6; 9 bases match TRBD1. Unmatched junction bases numbered 3, after V lost 7 bases and J lost 2 bases. The CDR3 length is 15 residues. The germline V gene has CDR1 SNHLY and CDR2 FYNNEI. The CDR3 DNA is TGTGCCAGCACCCGACAGGGGGCTGGGGCCAACGTCCTGACTTTC. This translates into CASTRQGAGANVLTF.